Listed below are T cell receptor beta chains from one sample, sequenced in a study of beta chain features in type 1 diabetes. Profiled with immunoSEQ multiplex PCR; TCRdb holds only in-frame clones, not every one. The data show 400,000 or so clones, about 10% seen once. What was sequenced was central memory CD4+ T cells from blood. The receptors were sampled from a man aged 30 to 45 with type 1 diabetes. The CDR3 runs from the conserved cysteine through the conserved F or W. D genes are given only for firm matches. Clone size is given for some rows only: seen once, a few or many times, or a class if the clone is expanded.

TRBV28	-	TRBJ2-7	-	CASSLRGRFAAGRF	TGTGCCAGCAGTTTGAGGGGGCGCTTTGCCGCAGGGAGGTTC
TRBV6-5	-	TRBJ2-1	-	CASSSTSYNEQFF	TGTGCCAGCAGCTCCACCTCCTACAATGAGCAGTTCTTC
TRBV28	-	TRBJ1-2	-	CASSSGDPRGGYGGYTF	TGTGCCAGCAGTTCTGGGGACCCTAGGGGGGGTTACGGTGGCTACACCTTC
TRBV5-1	-	TRBJ2-7	-	CASRRAAGIYEQYF	TGCGCCAGCAGAAGAGCGGCCGGGATCTACGAGCAGTACTTC
TRBV7-9	TRBD2	TRBJ2-1	few	CASSFHVGGDEQFF	TGTGCCAGCAGCTTCCACGTTGGGGGGGATGAGCAGTTCTTC
TRBV13	TRBD2	TRBJ2-7	many	CASSSWTSGSYEQYF	TGTGCCAGCAGCTCATGGACTAGCGGATCCTACGAGCAGTACTTC
TRBV11-3	TRBD2	TRBJ2-1	-	CASSPRGGEQFF	TGTGCCAGCAGCCCGCGGGGGGGTGAGCAGTTCTTC
TRBV25-1	TRBD2	TRBJ2-7	-	CASSEGLADYEQYF	TGTGCCAGCAGTGAAGGACTAGCGGACTACGAGCAGTACTTC
TRBV28	TRBD1	TRBJ2-1	few	CASRLPGTGYNEQFF	TGTGCCAGCAGACTCCCCGGGACAGGCTACAATGAGCAGTTCTTC
TRBV29-1	-	TRBJ2-4	many	CSVEDQQLAKNIQYF	TGCAGCGTTGAAGACCAACAGTTAGCCAAAAACATTCAGTACTTC
TRBV28	-	TRBJ2-7	-	CASSLGHLYEQYF	TGTGCCAGCAGTTTAGGGCACCTCTACGAGCAGTACTTC
TRBV7-2	TRBD2	TRBJ2-1	many	CASHGTSGTYEQFF	TGTGCCAGTCACGGGACTAGCGGGACCTATGAGCAGTTCTTC
TRBV27	TRBD1	TRBJ2-1	few	CASSFGQGSNEQFF	TGTGCCAGCAGTTTTGGACAGGGGTCGAATGAGCAGTTCTTC
TRBV7-8	-	TRBJ1-2	few	CASSGYIGYTF	TGTGCCAGCAGCGGGTACATTGGCTACACCTTC
TRBV7-2	TRBD1	TRBJ2-5	few	CASSQGQEQETQYF	TGTGCCAGCAGCCAGGGACAGGAACAAGAGACCCAGTACTTC
TRBV10-3	-	TRBJ2-3	-	CAIRRSDTQYF	TGTGCCATCAGGCGCTCAGATACGCAGTATTTT
TRBV5-1	-	TRBJ1-1	-	CASRKMGVNTEAFF	TGCGCCAGCAGGAAGATGGGAGTTAACACTGAAGCTTTCTTT
TRBV27	-	TRBJ1-1	few	CASSVGKGTEAFF	TGTGCCAGCAGCGTCGGGAAGGGGACTGAAGCTTTCTTT
TRBV7-9	-	TRBJ2-3	few	CASSLTPGDGTDTQYF	TGTGCCAGCAGCCTAACACCAGGGGATGGCACAGATACGCAGTATTTT
TRBV5-4	TRBD1	TRBJ1-2	-	CASSLGGTDIGYTF	TGTGCCAGCAGCTTAGGCGGGACAGACATTGGCTACACCTTC
TRBV5-4	-	TRBJ2-7	few	CASRDDDKRYEQYF	TGTGCCAGCAGAGACGACGATAAGAGGTACGAGCAGTACTTC
TRBV7-2	-	TRBJ1-5	many	CASSSRVGSNQPQHF	TGTGCCAGCAGCTCCAGGGTTGGGAGCAATCAGCCCCAGCATTTT
TRBV28	TRBD1	TRBJ2-7	-	CASRPGTGSYEQYF	TGTGCCAGCAGACCCGGGACAGGGTCCTACGAGCAGTACTTC
TRBV10-3	TRBD1	TRBJ2-3	few	CAISDRERTDTQYF	TGTGCCATCAGCGACAGGGAGAGGACAGATACGCAGTATTTT
TRBV5-1	TRBD1	TRBJ2-7	few	CASSIRDRDYEQYF	TGCGCCAGCAGCATACGGGACAGAGACTACGAGCAGTACTTC
TRBV21-1	-	TRBJ2-7	few	CASSSTTGLWEQYF	TGTGCCAGCAGCTCCACGACGGGACTGTGGGAGCAGTACTTC
TRBV6-5	TRBD2	TRBJ2-7	once	CASTSSGAAPYEQYF	TGTGCCAGTACTTCGAGCGGGGCCGCCCCCTACGAGCAGTACTTC
TRBV6-1	-	TRBJ2-7	few	CASSSFLGNEQYF	TGTGCCAGCAGTTCCTTCCTCGGGAACGAGCAGTACTTC
TRBV7-9	-	TRBJ1-2	-	CASSSRRKGGLNGYTF	TGTGCCAGCAGCTCCCGTCGCAAGGGGGGGTTGAATGGCTACACCTTC
TRBV5-5	-	TRBJ1-1	-	CASKHFTAFF	TGTGCCAGCAAACACTTCACAGCTTTCTTT
TRBV27	-	TRBJ1-4	-	CASSSPYNEKLFF	TGTGCCAGCAGTTCCCCCTATAATGAAAAACTGTTTTTT
TRBV7-6	TRBD1	TRBJ2-6	few	CASSTRTGGAGANVLTF	TGTGCCAGCAGCACCCGGACAGGGGGCGCAGGGGCCAACGTCCTGACTTTC
TRBV30	TRBD1	TRBJ1-2	-	CAWRDRSNANYGYTF	TGTGCCTGGAGGGACAGGTCCAACGCTAACTATGGCTACACCTTC
TRBV19	-	TRBJ2-7	few	CASSRGIESYEQYF	TGTGCCAGTAGTAGGGGGATCGAGTCTTACGAGCAGTACTTC
TRBV29-1	-	TRBJ2-5	few	CSVVRAPQETQYF	TGCAGCGTTGTACGAGCACCCCAAGAGACCCAGTACTTC